Listed here is a single TCR beta chain. CDR1 is SGHDT, CDR2 YYEEEE, per germline. CDR3 length equals 15 residues. V shed 4 bases and J 2 bases; nucleotides not matched to a gene: 9. As originally analysed: For nucleated cells, counts were estimated from reference gene primer amplification. Here immunoSEQ multiplex PCR was the method, and the copy in TCRdb shows in-frame clones only, minus some. V, J and clone size were drawn from that table, and D and trimming were deduced from the DNA. Of approximately 100,000 clones in the sample, approximately 69% are singletons; the top ten hold approximately 5.9%. The data belong to a study of blood T cell repertoires in COVID-19. Whole-study context: Whether acute or convalescent, the COVID-19 samples came from the United States, Italy and Spain. T cells, B-cell-depleted T cells, or PBMCs supplied cDNA or gDNA.

This sequence originates from an older man with acute or convalescent COVID-19. Sequencing input: peripheral blood. The chain joins TRBV5-6 to TRBJ2-7, with 7 bases matching TRBD1. CDR3 in amino acids: CASSVFPGQTYEQYF. The CDR3 nucleotides are TGTGCCAGCAGCGTATTCCCGGGACAGACCTACGAGCAGTACTTC. Supplemented by reference TRBV5-6 and TRBJ2-7, the full variable domain reads DAGVTQSPTHLIKTRGQQVTLRCSPKSGHDTVSWYQQALGQGPQFIFQYYEEEERQRGNFPDRFSGHQFPNYSSELNVNALLLGDSALYLCASSVFPGQTYEQYFGPGTRLTVT.